One and the same sample provided the 13 T cell receptor beta chains below, sequenced in a study of blood T cell repertoires in COVID-19. Produced via immunoSEQ multiplex PCR; TCRdb's table is partial and in-frame only. Among about 45,000 clones listed, 87% were seen once. The sequencing input was peripheral blood. The source of these receptors is a human donor in a cohort sampled during active COVID-19.

The chain combines TRBV29-1 with TRBJ2-4; possible D gene TRBD1, 6 bases. The CDR3 is 12 residues long. The V end was cut by 6 bases, the J end by 3 bases, with 9 bases between. Germline lookup yields CDR1 SQVTM and CDR2 ANQGSEA. CDR3 nucleotide sequence: TGCAGCGTCTCGACAGGCAAAAACATTCAGTACTTC. It specifies CSVSTGKNIQYF.

This chain connects TRBV6-5 to TRBJ2-7, with TRBD2 as a possible D gene (6 bases). This CDR3 comprises 16 residues. CDR1 and CDR2 (germline): MNHEY, SVGAGI. Trimming removed 1 base at V and 0 bases at J, with 13 bases between. CDR3 amino acids: CASSYLSGRSSYEQYF. CDR3 DNA sequence: TGTGCCAGCAGTTACTTATCAGGGAGGAGCTCCTACGAGCAGTACTTC.

The J gene is TRBJ2-3, the V gene TRBV11-2; D possibly corresponds to TRBD1 (5 bases). V dropped 5 bases and J dropped 1 base, with 16 bases sitting between them. The CDR3 is 16 amino acids. Germline V lookup: CDR1 SGHAT, CDR2 FQNNGV. The CDR3 coding sequence is TGTGCCAGCAGCGTCAGGGTTAGTTCGGGCACAGATACGCAGTATTTT. This gives the protein CASSVRVSSGTDTQYF. The full variable domain, rest sourced from reference TRBV11-2 and TRBJ2-3, is EAGVAQSPRYKIIEKRQSVAFWCNPISGHATLYWYQQILGQGPKLLIQFQNNGVVDDSQLPKDRFSAERLKGVDSTLKIQPAKLEDSAVYLCASSVRVSSGTDTQYFGPGTRLTVL.

This chain connects TRBV25-1 to TRBJ2-7; 11 bases match TRBD1. V trimming: 6 bases; J trimming: 6 bases; junction bases outside the gene matches: 10. CDR1 and CDR2 from the germline V gene are MGHDK and SYGVNS. The CDR3 extends over 15 amino acids. The chain's CDR3 is CASRGVGQGVAEQYF. The CDR3 DNA sequence: TGTGCCAGCAGAGGGGTGGGACAGGGGGTAGCCGAGCAGTACTTC.

The gene calls are TRBV19 and TRBJ1-5, with 7 nucleotides matching TRBD1. Germline V CDR1 and CDR2: LNHDA, SQIVND (reference sequence). Trimming took 3 bases from V and 6 from J; bases not matched to a gene: 5. This CDR3 comprises 14 residues. In nucleotides, the CDR3 is TGTGCCAGTAGTATCACAGGGGTGGGTCAGCCCCAGCATTTT. As protein: CASSITGVGQPQHF.

This chain links TRBV25-1 with TRBJ2-1, with TRBD2 matching 12 bases. This CDR3 has 13 amino acids. Germline V gives CDR1 MGHDK, CDR2 SYGVNS. The junction had 2 bases not matched to a gene; V was cut back by 5 bases and J by 9 bases. In nucleotides, the CDR3 is TGTGCCAGCAGTCCTAGCGGGAGGGTTGAGCAGTTCTTC. Protein product: CASSPSGRVEQFF.

The V call is TRBV27, the J call TRBJ2-1, with 12 bases that match TRBD2. Germline CDR1 and CDR2: MNHEY and SMNVEV (reference sequence). Germline trimming cut 4 bases from V and 6 bases from J; bases unmatched to any gene: 13. This CDR3 is built from 18 residues. DNA for the CDR3: TGTGCCAGCAGTTCAACCCGCCCTCTAGCGGGAGGGACCAATGAGCAGTTCTTC. Translated: CASSSTRPLAGGTNEQFF.

The CDR3 here is CASSVGTSGGTDTQYF. The CDR3 DNA reads TGTGCCAGCAGCGTAGGTACTAGCGGAGGCACAGATACGCAGTATTTT. The V and J genes are TRBV9 and TRBJ2-3; 8 bases agree with TRBD2. V shed 0 bases, J shed 1 base, and the junction held 4 bases outside the gene matches. From germline, CDR1 is SGDLS and CDR2 YYNGEE. The length of the CDR3 is 16 residues.

The gene calls are TRBV6-6 and TRBJ2-2; TRBD1 aligns across 9 bases. Germline assignment: CDR1 MNHNY and CDR2 SVGAGI (reference sequence). V trimming: 10 bases; J trimming: 5 bases; junction bases outside the gene matches: 5. The CDR3 contains 13 residues. The CDR3 sequence: CAMGQGKTGELFF. The CDR3 DNA is TGTGCCATGGGACAGGGAAAAACCGGGGAGCTGTTTTTT.

V is TRBV3-1 (or the pseudogene TRBV3-2) and J is TRBJ2-4, with D hard to call. V lost 3 bases and J 0 bases, leaving 12 bases between the germline ends. There are 16 residues in the CDR3. Germline CDR1 is LGHDT and CDR2 is YNNKEL (reference sequence). In nucleotides, the CDR3 is TGTGCCAGCAGCCATCGAGAGAGCCTAGCCAAAAACATTCAGTACTTC. It yields the protein CASSHRESLAKNIQYF.

CDR3 coding DNA: TGCGCCAGCAGCTTGGACAGGGCTGGAAACACCATATATTTT. As protein: CASSLDRAGNTIYF. The chain recombines TRBV5-1 with TRBJ1-3; a weak D match, TRBD1 (6 bases). Deletions cut 0 bases from V and 2 bases from J, with 6 bases between. Germline V gives CDR1 SGHRS, CDR2 YFSETQ. CDR3 length: 14 residues.

This rearrangement joins TRBV4-1 to TRBJ2-2; a weak D match, TRBD1 (6 bases). Trimming pared 4 bases from V and 0 bases from J, leaving 15 bases between. This CDR3 comprises 17 residues. Looked up from germline, CDR1 is MGHRA and CDR2 is YSYEKL. The CDR3 here is CASSPFFGQTNTGELFF. In DNA, the CDR3 is TGCGCCAGCAGCCCATTCTTCGGACAGACGAACACCGGGGAGCTGTTTTTT.

The V call is TRBV3-1 (or the pseudogene TRBV3-2), the J call TRBJ1-2; 10 nucleotides align to TRBD1. The CDR3 totals 14 residues. Looked up from germline, CDR1 is LGHDT and CDR2 is YNNKEL (reference sequence). Unmatched junction bases numbered 0, after V lost 0 bases and J lost 5 bases. CDR3 in DNA: TGTGCCAGCAGCCAAGAGGACAGGGGGTATGGCTACACCTTC. Its protein product is CASSQEDRGYGYTF.